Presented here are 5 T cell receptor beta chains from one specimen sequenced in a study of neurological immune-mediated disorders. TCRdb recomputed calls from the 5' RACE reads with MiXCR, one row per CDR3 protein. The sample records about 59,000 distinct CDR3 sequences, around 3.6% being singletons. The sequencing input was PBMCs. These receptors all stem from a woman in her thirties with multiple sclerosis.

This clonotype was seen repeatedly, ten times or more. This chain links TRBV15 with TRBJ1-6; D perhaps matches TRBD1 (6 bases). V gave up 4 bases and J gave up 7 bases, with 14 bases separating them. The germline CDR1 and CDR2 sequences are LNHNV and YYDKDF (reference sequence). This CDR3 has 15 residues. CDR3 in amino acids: CATSTLAGDNSPLHF. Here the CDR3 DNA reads TGTGCCACCAGCACCCTAGCAGGGGACAATTCACCCCTCCACTTT.

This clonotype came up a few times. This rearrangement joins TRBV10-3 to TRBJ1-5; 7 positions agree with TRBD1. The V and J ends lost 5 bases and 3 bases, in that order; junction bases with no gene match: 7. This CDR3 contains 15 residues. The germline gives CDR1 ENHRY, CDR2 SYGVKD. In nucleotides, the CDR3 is TGTGCCATCAGTACCGACAGGGTTGACAATCAGCCCCAGCATTTT. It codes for CAISTDRVDNQPQHF.

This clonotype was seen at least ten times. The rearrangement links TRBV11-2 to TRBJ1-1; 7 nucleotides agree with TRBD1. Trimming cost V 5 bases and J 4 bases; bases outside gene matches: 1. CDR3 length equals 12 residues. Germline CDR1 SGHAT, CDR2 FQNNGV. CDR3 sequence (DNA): TGTGCCAGCAGCGCAGGGGGCACTGAAGCTTTCTTT. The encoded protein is CASSAGGTEAFF. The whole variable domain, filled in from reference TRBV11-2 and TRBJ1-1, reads EAGVAQSPRYKIIEKRQSVAFWCNPISGHATLYWYQQILGQGPKLLIQFQNNGVVDDSQLPKDRFSAERLKGVDSTLKIQPAKLEDSAVYLCASSAGGTEAFFGQGTRLTVV.

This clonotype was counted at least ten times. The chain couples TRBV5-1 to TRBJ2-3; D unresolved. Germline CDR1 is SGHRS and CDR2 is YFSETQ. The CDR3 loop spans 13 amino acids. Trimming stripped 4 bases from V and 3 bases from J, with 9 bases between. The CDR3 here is CASSDSRTDTQYF. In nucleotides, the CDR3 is TGCGCCAGCAGCGATTCGAGAACAGATACGCAGTATTTT.

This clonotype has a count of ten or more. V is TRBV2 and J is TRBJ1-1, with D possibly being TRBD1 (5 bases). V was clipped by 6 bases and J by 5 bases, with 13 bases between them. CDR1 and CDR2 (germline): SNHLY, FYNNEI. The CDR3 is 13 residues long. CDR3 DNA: TGTGCCAGCAGAGTTGACGGGGGGACTGAAGCTTTCTTT. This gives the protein CASRVDGGTEAFF.